Below, one T cell receptor beta chain is given with its context. Its antigen remains unidentified. CDR3 length equals 14 residues. The V end lost 2 bases, the J end lost 6 bases, and 15 bases lay between the germline ends. From germline, CDR1 is DFQATT and CDR2 SNEGSKA (reference sequence). The data stem from a study of blood T cells in healthy people across ages. Study outcomes and limitations: Shifts in expanded clonotypes may have been confounded by donor CMV status, which was unknown.

Healthy Caucasian individuals from Russia aged roughly 6 to 90 were enrolled as donors. A sample-barcoded 5' primer and a J-beta primer mix were used in a second PCR of roughly 6 to 12 cycles. TCRdb analysed the 5' RACE reads with MiXCR anew, one entry per CDR3 protein. The sample records fewer than 2,000,000 distinct CDR3 sequences, about 39% being singletons. The receptor was isolated from a human donor in good health. This chain joins TRBV20-1 and TRBJ2-3; possibly TRBD2 for D (6 bases). Sequencing used blood. The DNA for the CDR3 is TGCAGTGCTAGACCCCGACTAGGCCACGATACGCAGTATTTT. It yields the protein CSARPRLGHDTQYF.